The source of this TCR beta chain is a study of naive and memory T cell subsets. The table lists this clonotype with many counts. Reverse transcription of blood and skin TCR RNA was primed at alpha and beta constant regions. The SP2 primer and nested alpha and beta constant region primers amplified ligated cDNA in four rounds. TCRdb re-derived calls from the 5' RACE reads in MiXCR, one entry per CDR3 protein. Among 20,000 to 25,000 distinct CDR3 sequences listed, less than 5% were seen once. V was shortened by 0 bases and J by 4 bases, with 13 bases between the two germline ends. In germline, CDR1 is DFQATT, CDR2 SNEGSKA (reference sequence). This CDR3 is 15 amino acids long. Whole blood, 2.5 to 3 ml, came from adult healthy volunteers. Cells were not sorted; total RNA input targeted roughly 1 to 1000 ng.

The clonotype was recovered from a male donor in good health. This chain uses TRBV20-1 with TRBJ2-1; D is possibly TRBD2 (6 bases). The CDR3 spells CSAREGGGVYNEQFF. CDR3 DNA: TGCAGTGCTAGAGAGGGAGGCGGGGTATACAATGAGCAGTTCTTC.